Shown below are 22 T cell receptor beta chains from a single sample sequenced in a study of T and B cells in COVID-19 patients. From blood, roughly 250-500 ng of genomic DNA served as TRB template. Multiplex PCR with BIOMED2 TRB-A/B primer pools amplified TRB rearrangements. TCRdb fed the multiplex PCR reads into MiXCR, producing one record per CDR3 protein. Of more than 10,000 distinct CDR3 sequences in the sample, approximately 33% were seen once. Sequencing was carried out using blood. All receptors come from a human donor with active COVID-19.

By share of the sample, this clonotype is large. V gene TRBV19 combines with J gene TRBJ1-5; 7 bases match TRBD1. The junction had 5 bases not matched to a gene; V was cut back by 5 bases and J by 1 base. The CDR3 totals 15 residues. Germline-derived CDR1 and CDR2 are LNHDA and SQIVND (reference sequence). This CDR3 is CASSGRQGSNQPQHF. CDR3 in DNA: TGTGCCAGTAGTGGCCGACAGGGAAGCAATCAGCCCCAGCATTTT.

The chain carries TRBV12-3 or TRBV12-4 and TRBJ1-3; D uncertain. The CDR3 length is 15 residues. The V end was cut by 5 bases, the J end by 4 bases, with 15 bases between. The DNA of the CDR3 is TGTGCCAGCAGTACACAGCCGTCCCCCGGAAACACCATATATTTT. Protein: CASSTQPSPGNTIYF.

This clonotype was recorded a few times. The rearrangement links TRBV20-1 to TRBJ2-2; D remains unclear. V was trimmed by 1 base and J by 1 base, leaving 4 bases between them. There are 13 residues in the CDR3. Germline loops: CDR1 DFQATT, CDR2 SNEGSKA (reference sequence). The CDR3 DNA is TGCAGTGCTAGAGCGGTGAACACCGGGGAGCTGTTTTTT. It yields the protein CSARAVNTGELFF.

In this sample, this clonotype is medium-sized. This sequence joins TRBV15 and TRBJ2-1, with TRBD2 identical over 8 bases. Trimming removed 2 bases from V and 2 bases from J; junction bases left unmatched: 8. The CDR3 sequence is 17 residues long. The germline CDR1 and CDR2 sequences are LNHNV and YYDKDF (reference sequence). CDR3 DNA: TGTGCCACCAGCAGAAGAGAGGGCGGGGGGCCCTACAATGAGCAGTTCTTC. Its protein product is CATSRREGGGPYNEQFF.

This clonotype was counted a few times. The gene calls are TRBV6-6 and TRBJ1-2; the match to TRBD1 covers 7 bases. Looked up from germline, CDR1 is MNHNY and CDR2 is SVGAGI (reference sequence). The CDR3 extends over 14 amino acids. The J segment lost 3 bases and the V segment lost 5 bases, leaving 6 bases of the junction unmatched. DNA of the CDR3: TGTGCCAGCAGTCCGTGGGACAGATACTATGGCTACACCTTC. This translates into CASSPWDRYYGYTF.

V and J are TRBV27 and TRBJ1-5; 11 nucleotides line up with TRBD1. Trimming cost V 8 bases and J 7 bases; bases outside gene matches: 1. Germline CDR1 and CDR2: MNHEY and SMNVEV (reference sequence). The CDR3 contains 12 residues. This chain's CDR3 is CASGQGAQPQHF. CDR3 nucleotides: TGTGCCAGCGGACAGGGGGCGCAGCCCCAGCATTTT.

The chain employs TRBV5-4 and TRBJ2-1; TRBD2 matches at 9 bases. In germline, CDR1 is SGHNT, CDR2 YYREEE (reference sequence). The CDR3 is made up of 13 amino acids. The J segment lost 5 bases and the V segment lost 10 bases, leaving 7 bases of the junction unmatched. CDR3 in DNA: TGTGCCGGGGCGGCGGGAGGGAACAATGAGCAGTTCTTC. This codes for CAGAAGGNNEQFF.

The chain joins TRBV6-2 or TRBV6-3 to TRBJ2-3; 12 bases match TRBD2. Germline V gene lookup returns CDR1 MNHEY and CDR2 SVGEGT. This CDR3 is 17 amino acids long. V dropped 2 bases and J dropped 3; count of bases not matched to a gene: 6. The chain's CDR3 is CASSYSPSGGATDTQYF. In DNA, the CDR3 is TGTGCCAGCAGTTACAGCCCTAGCGGGGGGGCAACAGATACGCAGTATTTT.

This clonotype was seen only a few times. The rearrangement uses TRBV18 and TRBJ1-3; no clear D. V was shortened by 2 bases and J by 0 bases, with 8 bases between the two germline ends. The CDR3 has 15 amino acids. The germline gives CDR1 KGHSH, CDR2 LQKENI. The chain's CDR3 is CASSPKGSSGNTIYF. The CDR3 DNA follows: TGTGCCAGCTCACCAAAAGGGAGCTCTGGAAACACCATATATTTT.

Details on this clonotype: The junction does not match germline at one end; this may be a read error. The V gene is TRBV5-6, the J gene TRBJ1-2; TRBD1 is a possible D gene (6 bases). The CDR3 is 14 residues long. Per germline, CDR1 SGHDT and CDR2 YYEEEE. In DNA, the CDR3 is TGCGCCAGCAGCGAGGGGGGCGGTGGCTATGGCTACACCTTC. This encodes CASSEGGGGYGYTF.

About this clonotype itself: Its ends do not fully match the called genes, so a read error is possible. The rearrangement joins TRBV5-5 to TRBJ1-5; TRBD1 agrees at 7 bases. There are 14 residues in the CDR3. The germline gives CDR1 SGHKS, CDR2 YYEKEE (reference sequence). CDR3 in DNA: TGTGTCAGCAGTTTCGGGACAGCCGCTCAGCCCCAGCATTTT. The encoded protein is CVSSFGTAAQPQHF.

This clonotype turned up a few times. This chain joins TRBV6-1 and TRBJ2-7; the match to TRBD1 covers 7 bases. Per the germline V gene, CDR1 is MNHNS and CDR2 is SASEGT. Trimming at V came to 7 bases and at J to 6 bases, leaving 12 bases not matched to a gene. This CDR3 spans 14 amino acids. This CDR3 is CASNGRGQHGEQYF. In nucleotides, the CDR3 is TGTGCCAGCAACGGACGGGGACAGCATGGCGAGCAGTACTTC.

V usage is TRBV7-2 and J usage is TRBJ2-1; 12 bases are a match to TRBD2. This CDR3 contains 16 residues. The V and J ends lost 1 base and 9 bases, in that order; junction bases with no gene match: 7. Germline loops: CDR1 SGHTA, CDR2 FQGNSA. CDR3 nucleotide sequence: TGTGCCAGCAGCTTAGATCTAGCGGGGGGGCTCCGTGAGCAGTTCTTC. This encodes CASSLDLAGGLREQFF.

The chain has TRBV6-5 and TRBJ1-6; 9 bases align to TRBD1. Per the germline V gene, CDR1 is MNHEY and CDR2 is SVGAGI. The length of the CDR3 is 17 residues. J lost 8 bases, V lost 4 bases, and 12 bases had no gene match. CDR3 sequence: CASSLSTGTGNYSPLHF. CDR3 nucleotides: TGTGCCAGCAGTTTATCAACCGGGACAGGGAATTATTCACCCCTCCACTTT.

This clonotype was counted only a few times. The genes are TRBV6-2 or TRBV6-3 and TRBJ2-3; TRBD2 agrees at 11 bases. There are 19 residues in the CDR3. Per the germline V gene, CDR1 is MNHEY and CDR2 is SVGEGT. The trim removed 6 bases at V and 2 bases at J, leaving 16 bases unmatched. The DNA for the CDR3 is TGTGCCAGCAGCCGGGGGGCTAGCGGGGGGCCTTTCCTCACAGATACGCAGTATTTT. It specifies CASSRGASGGPFLTDTQYF.

The sample holds a few counts of this clonotype. The genes are TRBV6-5 and TRBJ2-3; possible D gene TRBD1, 6 bases. This CDR3 has 15 amino acids. Germline assignment: CDR1 MNHEY and CDR2 SVGAGI. The germline V and J ends were trimmed by 2 bases and 6 bases, with 15 bases remaining between them. The CDR3 reads CASSYPYRDGDTQYF. CDR3 DNA: TGTGCCAGCAGTTACCCTTACAGGGATGGGGATACGCAGTATTTT.

The chain couples TRBV12-3 or TRBV12-4 to TRBJ2-5; D is undetermined. Trimming left V 0 bases short and J 7 bases short, with 12 bases between. This CDR3 has 14 residues. As DNA, the CDR3 is TGTGCCAGCAGTTTAGCGCGAGACCAGTCGACCCAGTACTTC. The encoded protein is CASSLARDQSTQYF.

The chain links TRBV6-5 to TRBJ1-2; 8 bases line up with TRBD1. CDR1 MNHEY and CDR2 SVGAGI come from the germline V gene. The CDR3 has 17 amino acids. Trimming removed 2 bases from V and 3 bases from J; junction bases left unmatched: 11. CDR3 nucleotide sequence: TGTGCCAGCAGTTACGGGGTGGCCGGGACAGGCCACTATGGCTACACCTTC. This gives the protein CASSYGVAGTGHYGYTF.

This clonotype was observed a single time. The chain is built from TRBV5-1 and TRBJ1-1; possibly TRBD1 for D (5 bases). The ends were cut back, 2 bases at V and 0 bases at J, with 8 bases in the middle. Germline V gene data show CDR1 as SGHRS and CDR2 as YFSETQ. This CDR3 region has 14 residues. This chain's CDR3 is CASSFGGLNTEAFF. The CDR3 DNA follows: TGCGCCAGCAGCTTTGGGGGTCTGAACACTGAAGCTTTCTTT. Combining the CDR3 with reference TRBV5-1 and TRBJ1-1 gives the whole variable domain KAGVTQTPRYLIKTRGQQVTLSCSPISGHRSVSWYQQTPGQGLQFLFEYFSETQRNKGNFPGRFSGRQFSNSRSEMNVSTLELGDSALYLCASSFGGLNTEAFFGQGTRLTVV.

This clonotype has more than one count but fewer than ten. This chain uses TRBV5-4 with TRBJ2-6, with TRBD1 identical over 8 bases. The CDR3 runs to 14 residues. Germline loops: CDR1 SGHNT, CDR2 YYREEE (reference sequence). Trimming cost V 3 bases and J 10 bases; bases outside gene matches: 6. This chain's CDR3 is CASSSRQGKNVLTF. In DNA, the CDR3 is TGTGCCAGCAGCTCAAGACAGGGGAAAAACGTCCTGACTTTC.

The chain uses TRBV20-1 and TRBJ1-5; TRBD1 might be the D (6 bases). Germline V gene data show CDR1 as DFQATT and CDR2 as SNEGSKA (reference sequence). CDR3 length: 17 amino acids. Trimming pared 2 bases from V and 2 bases from J, leaving 19 bases between. CDR3 DNA: TGCAGTGCTAGACGCGACAGGTTAGGATATCGCAATCAGCCCCAGCATTTT. This sequence encodes CSARRDRLGYRNQPQHF.

By share, this clonotype counts as medium-sized. The chain combines TRBV6-1 with TRBJ2-6; no firm D call. Germline V gene lookup returns CDR1 MNHNS and CDR2 SASEGT. This CDR3 has 20 amino acids. The V and J ends lost 1 base and 1 base respectively, with 20 bases between them. In nucleotides, the CDR3 is TGTGCCAGCAGTGAAGAGGAGTACTTCAATTCAAGGTCTGGGGCCAACGTCCTGACTTTC. Its protein product is CASSEEEYFNSRSGANVLTF.